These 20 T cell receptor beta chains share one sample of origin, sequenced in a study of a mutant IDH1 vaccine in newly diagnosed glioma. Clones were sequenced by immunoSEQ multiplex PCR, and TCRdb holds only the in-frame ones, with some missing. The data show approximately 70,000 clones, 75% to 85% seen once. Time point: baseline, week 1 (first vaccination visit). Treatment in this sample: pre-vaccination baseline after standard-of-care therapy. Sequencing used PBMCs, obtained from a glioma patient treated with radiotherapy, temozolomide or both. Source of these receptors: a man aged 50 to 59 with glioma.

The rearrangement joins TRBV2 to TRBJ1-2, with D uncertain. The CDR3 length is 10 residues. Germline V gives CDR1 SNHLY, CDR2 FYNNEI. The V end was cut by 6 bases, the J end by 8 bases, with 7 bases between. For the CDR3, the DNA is TGTGCCAGCAGCCCTCGAGGCTACACCTTC. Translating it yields CASSPRGYTF.

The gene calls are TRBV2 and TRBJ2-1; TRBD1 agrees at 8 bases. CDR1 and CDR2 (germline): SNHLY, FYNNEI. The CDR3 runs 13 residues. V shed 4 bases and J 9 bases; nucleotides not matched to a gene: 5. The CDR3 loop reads CASSAIQGGEQFF. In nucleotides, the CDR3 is TGTGCCAGCAGTGCCATACAGGGGGGTGAGCAGTTCTTC.

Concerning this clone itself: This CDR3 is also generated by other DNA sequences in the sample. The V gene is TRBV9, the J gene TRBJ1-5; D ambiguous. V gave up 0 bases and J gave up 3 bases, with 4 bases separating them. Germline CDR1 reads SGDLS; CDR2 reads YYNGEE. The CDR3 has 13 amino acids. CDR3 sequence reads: CASSVDLNQPQHF. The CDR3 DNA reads TGTGCCAGCAGCGTAGACCTCAATCAGCCCCAGCATTTT.

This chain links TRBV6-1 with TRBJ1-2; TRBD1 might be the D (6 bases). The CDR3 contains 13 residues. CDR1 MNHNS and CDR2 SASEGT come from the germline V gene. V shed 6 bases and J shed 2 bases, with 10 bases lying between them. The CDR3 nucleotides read TGTGCCAGCAGCTACAGGGAAAACTATGGCTACACCTTC. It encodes CASSYRENYGYTF.

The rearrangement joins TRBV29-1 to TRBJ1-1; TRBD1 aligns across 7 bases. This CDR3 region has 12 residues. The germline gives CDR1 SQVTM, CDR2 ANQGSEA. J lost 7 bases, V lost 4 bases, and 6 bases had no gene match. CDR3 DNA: TGCAGCGTTGGGGGACAGCGAGTTGAAGCTTTCTTT. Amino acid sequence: CSVGGQRVEAFF.

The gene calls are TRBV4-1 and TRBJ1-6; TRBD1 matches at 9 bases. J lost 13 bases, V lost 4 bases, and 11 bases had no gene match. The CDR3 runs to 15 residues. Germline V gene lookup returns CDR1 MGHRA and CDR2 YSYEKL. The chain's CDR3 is CASSRVQGAGGPLHF. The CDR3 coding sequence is TGCGCCAGCAGCCGCGTACAGGGGGCGGGGGGCCCCCTCCACTTT.

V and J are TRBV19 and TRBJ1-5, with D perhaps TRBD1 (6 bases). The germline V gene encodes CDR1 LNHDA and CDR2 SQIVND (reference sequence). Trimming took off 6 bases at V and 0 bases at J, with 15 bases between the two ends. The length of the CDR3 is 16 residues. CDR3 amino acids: CASRTDSIYSNQPQHF. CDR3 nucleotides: TGTGCCAGTAGGACGGACAGCATATATAGCAATCAGCCCCAGCATTTT.

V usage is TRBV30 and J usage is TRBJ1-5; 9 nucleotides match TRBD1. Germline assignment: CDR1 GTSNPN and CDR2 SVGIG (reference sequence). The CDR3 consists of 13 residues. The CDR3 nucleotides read TGTGCTTTACAGGGGGCTGAGAATCAGCCCCAGCATTTT. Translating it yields CALQGAENQPQHF.

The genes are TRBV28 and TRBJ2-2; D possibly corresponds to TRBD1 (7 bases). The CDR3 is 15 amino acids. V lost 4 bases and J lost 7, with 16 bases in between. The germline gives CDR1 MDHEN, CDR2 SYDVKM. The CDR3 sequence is CASSSGQAGIGELFF. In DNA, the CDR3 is TGTGCCAGCAGTTCCGGACAGGCGGGGATCGGGGAGCTGTTTTTT.

DNA of the CDR3: TGTGCCAGCAGCCCGAGAGGGAATAGGGATGAGCAGTTCTTC. Amino acids: CASSPRGNRDEQFF. The chain combines TRBV7-9 with TRBJ2-1, with TRBD2 as a possible D gene (5 bases). The CDR3 runs to 14 residues. V was pared by 5 bases and J by 8 bases, with 16 bases between. Per the germline V gene, CDR1 is SEHNR and CDR2 is FQNEAQ (reference sequence).

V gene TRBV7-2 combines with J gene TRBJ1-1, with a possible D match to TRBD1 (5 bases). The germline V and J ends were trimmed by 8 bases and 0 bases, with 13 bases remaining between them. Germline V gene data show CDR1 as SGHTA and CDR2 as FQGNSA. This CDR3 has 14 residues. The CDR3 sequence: CASGGQGLNTEAFF. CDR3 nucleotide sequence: TGTGCCAGCGGAGGGCAGGGCCTGAACACTGAAGCTTTCTTT.

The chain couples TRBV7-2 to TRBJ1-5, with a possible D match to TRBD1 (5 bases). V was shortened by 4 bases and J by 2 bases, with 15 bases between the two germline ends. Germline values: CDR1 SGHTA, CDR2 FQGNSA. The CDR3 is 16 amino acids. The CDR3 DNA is TGTGCCAGCAGCTCCCAGTCGGGGGGTCGCAATCAGCCCCAGCATTTT. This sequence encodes CASSSQSGGRNQPQHF. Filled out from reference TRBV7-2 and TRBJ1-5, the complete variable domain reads GAGVSQSPSNKVTEKGKDVELRCDPISGHTALYWYRQSLGQGLEFLIYFQGNSAPDKSGLPSDRFSAERTGGSVSTLTIQRTQQEDSAVYLCASSSQSGGRNQPQHFGDGTRLSIL.

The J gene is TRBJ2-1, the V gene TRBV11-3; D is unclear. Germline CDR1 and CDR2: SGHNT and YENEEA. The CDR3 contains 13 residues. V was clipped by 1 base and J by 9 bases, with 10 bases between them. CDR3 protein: CASSLVDLGEQFF. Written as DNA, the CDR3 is TGTGCCAGCAGCTTAGTTGACCTGGGTGAGCAGTTCTTC.

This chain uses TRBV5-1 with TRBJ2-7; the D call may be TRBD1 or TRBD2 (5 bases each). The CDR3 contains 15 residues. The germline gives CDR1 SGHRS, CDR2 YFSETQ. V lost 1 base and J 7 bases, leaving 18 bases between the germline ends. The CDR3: CASSLPGPGDGEQYF. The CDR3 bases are TGCGCCAGCAGCTTGCCGGGGCCTGGGGATGGAGAGCAGTACTTC.

The CDR3 loop reads CASSRQGWETQYF. DNA of the CDR3: TGTGCCAGCAGCCGACAGGGGTGGGAGACCCAGTACTTC. This chain uses TRBV6-5 with TRBJ2-5; 8 bases map to TRBD1. With V trimmed by 6 bases and J by 5 bases, 5 bases remained unmatched. The germline gives CDR1 MNHEY, CDR2 SVGAGI. The CDR3 runs to 13 residues.

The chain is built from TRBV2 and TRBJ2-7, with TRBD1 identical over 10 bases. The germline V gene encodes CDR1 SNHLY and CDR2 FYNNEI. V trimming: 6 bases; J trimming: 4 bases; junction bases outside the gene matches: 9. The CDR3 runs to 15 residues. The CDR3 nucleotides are TGTGCCAGCAGAACCGGGGGACAGGGGTTTTACGAGCAGTACTTC. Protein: CASRTGGQGFYEQYF.

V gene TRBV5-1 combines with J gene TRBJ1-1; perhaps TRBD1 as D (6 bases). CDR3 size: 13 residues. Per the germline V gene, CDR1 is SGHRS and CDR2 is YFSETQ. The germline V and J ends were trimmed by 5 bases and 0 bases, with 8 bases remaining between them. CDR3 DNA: TGCGCCAGCAGGGACAGCATGAACACTGAAGCTTTCTTT. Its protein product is CASRDSMNTEAFF.

CDR3 amino acids: CASSLLNTEAFF. As DNA, the CDR3 is TGTGCCAGCAGCTTACTGAACACTGAAGCTTTCTTT. The V and J genes are TRBV7-9 and TRBJ1-1; unclear D gene. Germline CDR1 is SEHNR and CDR2 is FQNEAQ (reference sequence). The CDR3 spans 12 residues. Trimming shortened V by 2 bases and J by 0 bases, and 1 base separated the two germline ends.

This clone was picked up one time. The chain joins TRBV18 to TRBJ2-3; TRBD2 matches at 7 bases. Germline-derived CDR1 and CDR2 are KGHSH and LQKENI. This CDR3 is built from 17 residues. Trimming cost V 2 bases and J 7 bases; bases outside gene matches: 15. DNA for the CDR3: TGTGCCAGCTCACCAGCCCCCGGGACTACACAGATTCATACGCAGTATTTT. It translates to CASSPAPGTTQIHTQYF. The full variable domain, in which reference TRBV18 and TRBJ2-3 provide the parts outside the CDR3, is NAGVMQNPRHLVRRRGQEARLRCSPMKGHSHVYWYRQLPEEGLKFMVYLQKENIIDESGMPKERFSAEFPKEGPSILRIQQVVRGDSAAYFCASSPAPGTTQIHTQYFGPGTRLTVL.

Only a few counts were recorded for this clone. This chain's CDR3 is CASSGTEISYEQYF. CDR3 nucleotides: TGCGCCAGCAGCGGGACTGAGATCTCCTACGAGCAGTACTTC. The chain is built from TRBV5-1 and TRBJ2-7; TRBD2 is a possible D gene (6 bases). Trimming removed 4 bases at V and 0 bases at J, with 11 bases between. The CDR3 has 14 amino acids. Germline assignment: CDR1 SGHRS and CDR2 YFSETQ.